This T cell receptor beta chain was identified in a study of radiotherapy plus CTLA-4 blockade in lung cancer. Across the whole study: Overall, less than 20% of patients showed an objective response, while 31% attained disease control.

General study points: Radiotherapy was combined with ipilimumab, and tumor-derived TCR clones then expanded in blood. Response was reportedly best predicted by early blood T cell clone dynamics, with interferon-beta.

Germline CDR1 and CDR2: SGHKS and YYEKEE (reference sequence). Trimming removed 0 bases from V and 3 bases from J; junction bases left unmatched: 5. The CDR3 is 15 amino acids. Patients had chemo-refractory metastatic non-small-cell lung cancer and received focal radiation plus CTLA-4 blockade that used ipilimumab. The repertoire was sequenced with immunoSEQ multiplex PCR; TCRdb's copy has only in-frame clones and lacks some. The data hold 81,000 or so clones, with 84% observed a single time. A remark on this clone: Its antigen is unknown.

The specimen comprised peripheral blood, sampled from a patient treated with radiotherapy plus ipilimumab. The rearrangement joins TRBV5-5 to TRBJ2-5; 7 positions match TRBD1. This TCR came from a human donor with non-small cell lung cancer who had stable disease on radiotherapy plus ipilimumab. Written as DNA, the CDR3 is TGTGCCAGCAGCTTGGAGGGACAGTCGGAAGAGACCCAGTACTTC. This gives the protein CASSLEGQSEETQYF.